The clone carrying this T cell receptor beta chain was recorded many times. Antigen unknown. The data were taken from a study of molecular identifiers for immune sequencing clone quantification. About the study: Naive CD8 RNA (roughly 20,000 or 100,000 cells) was divided into five aliquots, with four sequenced. Regarding the study as a whole: Clones with over 20 RNA copies captured over 98% of effector molecules but under 1% of naive ones.

Each CDR3 protein gets one entry after TCRdb re-called the PCR reads with MiXCR. The table includes tens of thousands of distinct CDR3 sequences, 15% to 20% detected once. This CDR3 comprises 12 residues. CDR1 and CDR2 (germline): SGHAT, FQNNGV. Trimming shortened V by 2 bases and J by 10 bases, and 11 bases separated the two germline ends. Using 10%, 30% or 50% RNA, naive CD8 libraries were derived from 20,000 to 1,000,000 sorted cells. The receptor's source is a human donor in good health. Some libraries in this study had Jurkat cell RNA spiked in. The rearrangement joins TRBV11-2 to TRBJ1-1; no firm D call. Material for sequencing was naive CD8+ T cells from blood, with Jurkat cell RNA spiked in. Specified subset: FACS-sorted CD8+CD4-CCR7+CD45RA+ naive T cells. The CDR3 sequence is CASSLLGAGAFF. CDR3 nucleotides: TGTGCCAGCAGCTTACTGGGTGCAGGAGCTTTCTTT. Combining the CDR3 with reference TRBV11-2 and TRBJ1-1 gives the whole variable domain EAGVAQSPRYKIIEKRQSVAFWCNPISGHATLYWYQQILGQGPKLLIQFQNNGVVDDSQLPKDRFSAERLKGVDSTLKIQPAKLEDSAVYLCASSLLGAGAFFGQGTRLTVV.